This T cell receptor beta chain was sequenced in a study of long-term antiretroviral therapy in people with HIV. Findings and limits, study-wide: Therapy changes, viral resistance and ART adherence were not documented in the available data.

CDR1 is SGDLS, CDR2 YYNGEE, per germline. The CDR3 is 14 residues long. Between the trimmed V and J ends, which lost 0 bases and 0 bases, there was a span of 5 bases. In each sample, 1-10 million cryopreserved PBMC were present before DNA extraction. A v3.0 immunoSEQ assay was performed at survey level. Assay: immunoSEQ multiplex PCR; the TCRdb copy retains only in-frame clones and omits some. Of more than 25,000 clones in the sample, just under 90% were seen once. A word on this clone: Antigen: not known. The sample carries other DNA sequences with the same CDR3.

This TCR was sampled from a man aged 50 to 60 with HIV. The sample in question was unsorted PBMCs, obtained 3.2 years before starting antiretroviral therapy. The gene calls are TRBV9 and TRBJ2-3; no definite D call. The CDR3 DNA is TGTGCCAGCAGCGTAGCCGGAAGCACAGATACGCAGTATTTT. It codes for CASSVAGSTDTQYF.